This entry lists 27 T cell receptor beta chains sequenced from one sample in a study of cytomegalovirus exposure and HLA in healthy donors. 13 Jbeta primers and 60 Vbeta primers were used for the PCR. Libraries were prepared by immunoSEQ multiplex PCR; TCRdb keeps only in-frame clonotypes and omits some of them. The sample lists under 300,000 clones, around 90% occurring once. What was sequenced was PBMCs. The receptor set was obtained from a girl between 2 and 10 years old in good health and CMV-seronegative.

The chain carries TRBV27 and TRBJ1-5, with D uncertain. In germline, CDR1 is MNHEY, CDR2 SMNVEV (reference sequence). V lost 5 bases, J lost 0 bases, and 17 bases lay in between. This CDR3 region has 17 residues. The CDR3 protein is CASSPYITDYSNQPQHF. The CDR3 nucleotides are TGTGCCAGCAGTCCCTACATCACAGATTATAGCAATCAGCCCCAGCATTTT.

The rearrangement joins TRBV29-1 to TRBJ1-2; D remains unclear. Germline V gene data show CDR1 as SQVTM and CDR2 as ANQGSEA. This CDR3 has 12 residues. The ends were cut back, 4 bases at V and 8 bases at J, with 14 bases in the middle. The CDR3 is CSVASGTGGYTF. The CDR3 bases are TGCAGCGTTGCCTCTGGAACGGGAGGCTACACCTTC.

Comments on this clone: Mismatch with germline at one junction end may stem from a read error. This rearrangement joins TRBV13 to TRBJ2-7; 10 bases fit TRBD1. CDR3 length equals 16 residues. Germline V gene data show CDR1 as PRHDT and CDR2 as FYEKMQ (reference sequence). CDR3 DNA sequence: TGTGCCAGCAGCGTAGGACAGGGGGAAGTGTCCTACGAGCAGTACTTC. Translating it yields CASSVGQGEVSYEQYF.

This clone was seen just once. This rearrangement joins TRBV9 to TRBJ2-2; possibly TRBD2 for D (5 bases). The germline V gene encodes CDR1 SGDLS and CDR2 YYNGEE. V shed 0 bases and J shed 0 bases, with 9 bases lying between them. The CDR3 is made up of 16 amino acids. CDR3 in amino acids: CASSVGEGANTGELFF. CDR3 DNA sequence: TGTGCCAGCAGCGTAGGTGAGGGCGCGAACACCGGGGAGCTGTTTTTT.

This rearrangement joins TRBV6-1 to TRBJ1-4; TRBD1 matches at 12 bases. Germline-derived CDR1 and CDR2 are MNHNS and SASEGT. The CDR3 contains 15 residues. Trimming at V came to 5 bases and at J to 10 bases, leaving 8 bases not matched to a gene. The CDR3 region is CASSIAGTGGGKLFF. The CDR3 DNA follows: TGTGCCAGCAGTATAGCCGGGACAGGGGGCGGAAAACTGTTTTTT.

The V gene is TRBV2, the J gene TRBJ2-3; TRBD2 agrees at 7 bases. Germline trimming cut 6 bases from V and 5 bases from J; bases unmatched to any gene: 8. CDR3 length: 14 amino acids. Looked up from germline, CDR1 is SNHLY and CDR2 is FYNNEI. The CDR3 here is CASRGRGGRDTQYF. The CDR3 nucleotides are TGTGCCAGCAGGGGAAGGGGAGGGAGAGATACGCAGTATTTT.

V is TRBV2 and J is TRBJ1-5; 10 bases map to TRBD1. Per the germline V gene, CDR1 is SNHLY and CDR2 is FYNNEI. The ends lost 6 bases at V and 1 base at J; junction bases unmatched: 12. The CDR3 runs 18 residues. CDR3 protein: CASRRQGANRRSNQPQHF. The DNA of the CDR3 is TGTGCCAGCAGACGACAGGGGGCCAACCGGCGGAGCAATCAGCCCCAGCATTTT.

V usage is TRBV4-2 and J usage is TRBJ2-7, with D possibly being TRBD1 (6 bases). The CDR3 covers 17 residues. Germline CDR1 and CDR2: LGHNA and YNFKEQ. V shed 1 base and J shed 0 bases, with 16 bases lying between them. CDR3 sequence (DNA): TGTGCCAGCAGCCAAGGGAGACAGGCCTTGAGCTCCTACGAGCAGTACTTC. Protein sequence: CASSQGRQALSSYEQYF.

This chain joins TRBV2 and TRBJ2-7; D is uncertain. The V end was cut by 2 bases, the J end by 3 bases, with 5 bases between. Germline V gene data show CDR1 as SNHLY and CDR2 as FYNNEI. This CDR3 spans 12 amino acids. The CDR3 DNA reads as TGTGCCAGCAGTGAACGGAGCTACGAGCAGTACTTC. Translation gives CASSERSYEQYF.

The V call is TRBV11-3, the J call TRBJ1-4; D is undetermined. Germline-derived CDR1 and CDR2 are SGHNT and YENEEA. The CDR3 spans 17 residues. Between the trimmed V and J ends, which lost 0 bases and 0 bases, there was a span of 11 bases. CDR3 sequence reads: CASSLEWAQTTNEKLFF. Written as DNA, the CDR3 is TGTGCCAGCAGCTTAGAGTGGGCGCAAACAACTAATGAAAAACTGTTTTTT.

In regard to this clone: Other DNA sequences from this sample encode an identical CDR3 as well. The chain joins TRBV9 to TRBJ2-5; tentative D call: TRBD2 (7 bases). Germline CDR1 reads SGDLS; CDR2 reads YYNGEE. The CDR3 sequence is 14 residues long. V shed 0 bases and J shed 5 bases, with 11 bases lying between them. The CDR3 sequence is CASSVGGGGETQYF. The CDR3 DNA reads as TGTGCCAGCAGCGTAGGCGGGGGCGGGGAGACCCAGTACTTC.

This chain links TRBV6-1 with TRBJ2-7; TRBD2 matches 9 bases. The ends lost 3 bases at V and 2 bases at J; junction bases unmatched: 8. The CDR3 runs 16 residues. The germline gives CDR1 MNHNS, CDR2 SASEGT. CDR3 residues: CASSDPSASGAYEQYF. The CDR3 DNA sequence: TGTGCCAGCAGTGATCCCTCCGCTAGCGGGGCCTACGAGCAGTACTTC.

This rearrangement joins TRBV11-3 to TRBJ1-5; TRBD1 matches at 7 bases. The V gene's germline CDR1 is SGHNT and CDR2 YENEEA. The CDR3 sequence is 17 residues long. V was clipped by 6 bases and J by 1 base; unmatched bases: 12. The CDR3 coding sequence is TGTGCCAGCAGTTATGACAGGGTCGGGACGAGCAATCAGCCCCAGCATTTT. This gives the protein CASSYDRVGTSNQPQHF.

The V and J genes are TRBV10-1 and TRBJ1-1; D is perhaps TRBD1 (6 bases). The CDR3 is 13 amino acids. V was trimmed by 6 bases and J by 1 base, leaving 9 bases between them. Germline CDR1 reads WNHNN; CDR2 reads SYGVQD (reference sequence). CDR3 sequence reads: CASRQGRNTEAFF. CDR3 nucleotide sequence: TGCGCCAGCAGGCAGGGGCGGAACACTGAAGCTTTCTTT.

This clone occurred a few times. The chain couples TRBV5-6 to TRBJ1-2; D call uncertain. Germline lookup yields CDR1 SGHDT and CDR2 YYEEEE. The CDR3 has 15 residues. Between the trimmed V and J ends, which lost 0 bases and 0 bases, there was a span of 9 bases. CDR3 sequence (DNA): TGTGCCAGCAGCTTGGTCTGGACTACTAACTATGGCTACACCTTC. It encodes CASSLVWTTNYGYTF.

For the CDR3, the DNA is TGTGCCAGCAGCGTCAGGACTAGCGGGGGGGAGCAGTACTTC. Protein sequence: CASSVRTSGGEQYF. This chain links TRBV9 with TRBJ2-7; 14 bases line up with TRBD2. Trimming removed 2 bases from V and 7 bases from J; junction bases left unmatched: 2. Germline V lookup: CDR1 SGDLS, CDR2 YYNGEE. The CDR3 loop spans 14 amino acids. Full variable domain (outside the CDR3, taken from reference TRBV9 and TRBJ2-7): DSGVTQTPKHLITATGQRVTLRCSPRSGDLSVYWYQQSLDQGLQFLIQYYNGEERAKGNILERFSAQQFPDLHSELNLSSLELGDSALYFCASSVRTSGGEQYFGPGTRLTVT.

V gene TRBV6-4 combines with J gene TRBJ2-1; TRBD2 matches at 14 bases. CDR1 MRHNA and CDR2 SNTAGT come from the germline V gene. The J segment lost 0 bases and the V segment lost 5 bases, leaving 3 bases of the junction unmatched. This CDR3 has 17 amino acids. The CDR3 reads CASSKGTSGSSYNEQFF. CDR3 nucleotide sequence: TGTGCCAGCAGTAAGGGGACTAGCGGGAGCTCCTACAATGAGCAGTTCTTC.

The V gene is TRBV2, the J gene TRBJ2-1; 9 bases agree with TRBD2. This CDR3 has 16 residues. Germline V gene data show CDR1 as SNHLY and CDR2 as FYNNEI. With 7 bases clipped from V and 0 bases from J, the junction kept 7 bases outside the gene matches. The CDR3 region is CASTSGGPSSYNEQFF. The CDR3 DNA sequence: TGTGCCAGCACCAGCGGGGGGCCGAGCTCCTACAATGAGCAGTTCTTC. Looking up the rest from reference TRBV2 and TRBJ2-1 gives the full variable domain: EPEVTQTPSHQVTQMGQEVILRCVPISNHLYFYWYRQILGQKVEFLVSFYNNEISEKSEIFDDQFSVERPDGSNFTLKIRSTKLEDSAMYFCASTSGGPSSYNEQFFGPGTRLTVL.

The chain couples TRBV7-9 to TRBJ1-4; 7 nucleotides match TRBD1. From germline, CDR1 is SEHNR and CDR2 FQNEAQ (reference sequence). With V trimmed by 5 bases and J by 0 bases, 3 bases remained unmatched. The CDR3 extends over 15 amino acids. The CDR3, as DNA: TGTGCCAGCAGCCCTGGGACAGCAACTAATGAAAAACTGTTTTTT. It specifies CASSPGTATNEKLFF.

The chain joins TRBV7-2 to TRBJ2-7, with 10 bases lining up with TRBD1. The CDR3 covers 15 residues. Germline-derived CDR1 and CDR2 are SGHTA and FQGNSA. V shed 4 bases and J 4 bases; nucleotides not matched to a gene: 7. The CDR3 DNA is TGTGCCAGCAGCTCCCGGGACAGGGGCCAATACGAGCAGTACTTC. Protein sequence: CASSSRDRGQYEQYF. Supplemented by reference TRBV7-2 and TRBJ2-7, the full variable domain reads GAGVSQSPSNKVTEKGKDVELRCDPISGHTALYWYRQSLGQGLEFLIYFQGNSAPDKSGLPSDRFSAERTGGSVSTLTIQRTQQEDSAVYLCASSSRDRGQYEQYFGPGTRLTVT.

The chain has TRBV7-8 and TRBJ2-3; 9 bases line up with TRBD2. The CDR3 sequence is 16 residues long. Unmatched junction bases numbered 5, after V lost 3 bases and J lost 1 base. Germline values: CDR1 SGHVS, CDR2 FQNEAQ. CDR3 protein: CASSFGTSRGTDTQYF. The CDR3 nucleotides read TGTGCCAGCAGCTTCGGGACTAGCAGGGGCACAGATACGCAGTATTTT. Full variable domain (outside the CDR3, taken from reference TRBV7-8 and TRBJ2-3): GAGVSQSPRYKVAKRGQDVALRCDPISGHVSLFWYQQALGQGPEFLTYFQNEAQLDKSGLPSDRFFAERPEGSVSTLKIQRTQQEDSAVYLCASSFGTSRGTDTQYFGPGTRLTVL.

The chain uses TRBV6-5 and TRBJ2-7; 9 bases line up with TRBD1. Germline CDR1 MNHEY, CDR2 SVGAGI. The junction had 2 bases not matched to a gene; V was cut back by 0 bases and J by 2 bases. The length of the CDR3 is 15 residues. The CDR3 region has the DNA TGTGCCAGCAGTTACTCGGACAGGGGAACCTACGAGCAGTACTTC. Translated: CASSYSDRGTYEQYF.

V gene TRBV19 combines with J gene TRBJ2-2, with 11 bases fitting TRBD2. The CDR3 length is 17 residues. With V trimmed by 6 bases and J by 5 bases, 11 bases remained unmatched. Germline-derived CDR1 and CDR2 are LNHDA and SQIVND (reference sequence). The chain's CDR3 is CASRPPTSGISTGELFF. DNA of the CDR3: TGTGCCAGTAGACCCCCGACTAGCGGGATTTCGACCGGGGAGCTGTTTTTT. The full variable domain, in which reference TRBV19 and TRBJ2-2 provide the parts outside the CDR3, is DGGITQSPKYLFRKEGQNVTLSCEQNLNHDAMYWYRQDPGQGLRLIYYSQIVNDFQKGDIAEGYSVSREKKESFPLTVTSAQKNPTAFYLCASRPPTSGISTGELFFGEGSRLTVL.

The rearrangement uses TRBV6-1 and TRBJ1-5, with D maybe TRBD1 (6 bases). CDR1 and CDR2 (germline): MNHNS, SASEGT. Trimming shortened V by 6 bases and J by 4 bases, and 16 bases separated the two germline ends. This CDR3 has 15 amino acids. The chain's CDR3 is CASRTTYRVNQPQHF. Written as DNA, the CDR3 is TGTGCCAGCAGAACAACTTACAGGGTAAATCAGCCCCAGCATTTT.

The CDR3 reads CAWSVFQNLGYTF. Here the CDR3 DNA reads TGTGCCTGGAGTGTCTTTCAGAACCTGGGCTACACCTTC. The genes are TRBV30 and TRBJ1-2; no firm D call. With 0 bases removed from V and 8 bases from J, the gap between germline ends came to 13 bases. This CDR3 spans 13 amino acids. The germline V gene encodes CDR1 GTSNPN and CDR2 SVGIG (reference sequence).

The count of this clone is one. The genes are TRBV6-5 and TRBJ1-2, with 11 bases aligning to TRBD1. The germline gives CDR1 MNHEY, CDR2 SVGAGI. J was trimmed by 7 bases and V by 10 bases; bases with no gene match: 11. CDR3 size: 14 residues. CDR3 region: CATNRDRGVGGYTF. The CDR3 DNA follows: TGTGCCACCAACCGGGACAGGGGGGTGGGTGGCTACACCTTC.

CDR3 sequence: CAWKAGGTEAFF. CDR3 DNA: TGTGCCTGGAAGGCAGGGGGCACTGAAGCTTTCTTT. V is TRBV30 and J is TRBJ1-1; TRBD1 matches 7 bases. In germline, CDR1 is GTSNPN, CDR2 SVGIG (reference sequence). The CDR3 covers 12 residues. With 4 bases clipped from V and 4 bases from J, the junction kept 3 bases outside the gene matches.